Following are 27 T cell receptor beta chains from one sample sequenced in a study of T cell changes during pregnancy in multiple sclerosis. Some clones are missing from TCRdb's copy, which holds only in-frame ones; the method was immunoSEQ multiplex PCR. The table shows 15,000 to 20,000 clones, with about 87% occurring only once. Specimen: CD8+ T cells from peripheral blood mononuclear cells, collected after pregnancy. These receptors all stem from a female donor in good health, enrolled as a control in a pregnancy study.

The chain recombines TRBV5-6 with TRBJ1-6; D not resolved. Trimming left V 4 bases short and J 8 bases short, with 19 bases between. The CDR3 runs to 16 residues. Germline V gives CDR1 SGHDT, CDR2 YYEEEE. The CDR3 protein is CASSPSPGRFHSPLHF. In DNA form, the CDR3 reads TGTGCCAGCAGCCCCTCCCCCGGCAGGTTCCATTCACCCCTCCACTTT.

Written as DNA, the CDR3 is TGTGCCAGCAGTTCGGGGACAGGGGCTGGTCAGCCCCAGCATTTT. It encodes CASSSGTGAGQPQHF. The chain joins TRBV6-6 to TRBJ1-5; TRBD1 agrees at 10 bases. The CDR3 is made up of 15 amino acids. V lost 4 bases to trimming and J lost 6 bases; unmatched junction nucleotides: 6. Germline CDR1 reads MNHNY; CDR2 reads SVGAGI (reference sequence).

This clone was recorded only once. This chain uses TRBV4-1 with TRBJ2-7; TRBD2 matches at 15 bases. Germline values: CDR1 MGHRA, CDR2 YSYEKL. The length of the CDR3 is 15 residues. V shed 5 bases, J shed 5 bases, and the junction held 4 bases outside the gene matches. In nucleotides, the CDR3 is TGCGCCAGCAGCTGGACTAGCGGGGGGGCCCACGAGCAGTACTTC. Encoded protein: CASSWTSGGAHEQYF.

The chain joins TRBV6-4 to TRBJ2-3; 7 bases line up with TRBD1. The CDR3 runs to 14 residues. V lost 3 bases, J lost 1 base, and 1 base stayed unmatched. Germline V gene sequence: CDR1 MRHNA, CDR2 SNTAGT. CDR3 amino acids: CASSETGGTDTQYF. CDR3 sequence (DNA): TGTGCCAGCAGTGAAACAGGGGGCACAGATACGCAGTATTTT.

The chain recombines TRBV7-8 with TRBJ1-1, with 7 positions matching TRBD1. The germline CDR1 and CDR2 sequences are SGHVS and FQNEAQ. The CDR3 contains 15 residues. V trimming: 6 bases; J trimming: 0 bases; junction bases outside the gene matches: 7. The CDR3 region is CASRQGVDMNTEAFF. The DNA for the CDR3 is TGTGCCAGCAGGCAGGGGGTTGACATGAACACTGAAGCTTTCTTT.

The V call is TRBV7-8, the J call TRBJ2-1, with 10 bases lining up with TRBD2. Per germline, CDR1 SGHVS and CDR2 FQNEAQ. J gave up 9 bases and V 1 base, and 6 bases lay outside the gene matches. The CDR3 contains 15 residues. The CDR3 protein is CASSLVSGGAAEQFF. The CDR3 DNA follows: TGTGCCAGCAGCTTAGTAAGCGGGGGGGCCGCTGAGCAGTTCTTC.

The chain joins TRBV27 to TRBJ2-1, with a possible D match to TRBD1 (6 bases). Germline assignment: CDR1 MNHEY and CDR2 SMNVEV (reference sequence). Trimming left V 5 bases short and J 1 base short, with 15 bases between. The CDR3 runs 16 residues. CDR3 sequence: CASSPPDRQSYNEQFF. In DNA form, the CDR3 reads TGTGCCAGCAGTCCCCCGGACAGACAATCCTACAATGAGCAGTTCTTC.

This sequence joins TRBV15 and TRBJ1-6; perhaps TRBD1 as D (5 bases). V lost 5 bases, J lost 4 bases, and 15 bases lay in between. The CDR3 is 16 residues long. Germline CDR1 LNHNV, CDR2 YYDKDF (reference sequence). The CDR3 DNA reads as TGTGCCACCAGCGATCGTAGGGGCAGTTATAATTCACCCCTCCACTTT. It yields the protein CATSDRRGSYNSPLHF.

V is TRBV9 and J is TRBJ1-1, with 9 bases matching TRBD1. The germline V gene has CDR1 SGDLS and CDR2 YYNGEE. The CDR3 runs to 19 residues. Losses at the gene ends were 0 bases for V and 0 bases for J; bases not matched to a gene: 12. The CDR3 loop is CASSVVPGTGSGMNTEAFF. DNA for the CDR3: TGTGCCAGCAGCGTAGTCCCCGGGACAGGGTCGGGGATGAACACTGAAGCTTTCTTT.

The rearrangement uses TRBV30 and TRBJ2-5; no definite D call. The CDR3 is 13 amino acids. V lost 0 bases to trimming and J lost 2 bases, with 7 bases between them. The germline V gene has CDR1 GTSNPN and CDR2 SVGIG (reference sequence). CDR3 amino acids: CAWSVDTQETQYF. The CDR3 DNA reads TGTGCCTGGAGTGTTGACACACAAGAGACCCAGTACTTC.

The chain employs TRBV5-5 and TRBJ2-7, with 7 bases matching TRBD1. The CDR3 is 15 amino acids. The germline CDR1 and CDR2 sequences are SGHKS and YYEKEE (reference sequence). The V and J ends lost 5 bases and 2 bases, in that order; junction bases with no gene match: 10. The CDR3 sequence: CASSDPAQGAYEQYF. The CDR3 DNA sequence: TGTGCCAGCAGTGACCCTGCGCAGGGGGCCTACGAGCAGTACTTC.

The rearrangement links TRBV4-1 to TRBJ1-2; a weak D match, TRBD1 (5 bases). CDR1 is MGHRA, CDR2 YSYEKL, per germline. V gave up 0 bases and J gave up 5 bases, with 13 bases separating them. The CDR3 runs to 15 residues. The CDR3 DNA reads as TGCGCCAGCAGCCAAGACGGGGGAAGTGGATATGGCTACACCTTC. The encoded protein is CASSQDGGSGYGYTF.

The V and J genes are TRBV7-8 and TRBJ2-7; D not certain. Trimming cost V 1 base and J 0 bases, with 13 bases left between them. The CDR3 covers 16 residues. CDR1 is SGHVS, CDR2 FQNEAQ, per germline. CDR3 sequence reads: CASSLVYSPSSYEQYF. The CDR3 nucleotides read TGTGCCAGCAGCTTAGTTTACAGCCCGAGCTCCTACGAGCAGTACTTC.

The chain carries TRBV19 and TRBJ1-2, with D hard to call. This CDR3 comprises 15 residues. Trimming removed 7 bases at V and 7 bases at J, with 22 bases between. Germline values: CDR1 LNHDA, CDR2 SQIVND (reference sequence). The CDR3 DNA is TGTGCCAGTACCAACCCCCTAGAACAAGGCCGTGGCTACACCTTC. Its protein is CASTNPLEQGRGYTF.

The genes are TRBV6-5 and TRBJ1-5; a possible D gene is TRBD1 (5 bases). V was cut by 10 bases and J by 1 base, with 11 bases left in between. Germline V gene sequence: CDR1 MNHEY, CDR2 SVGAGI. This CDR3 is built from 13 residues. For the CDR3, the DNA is TGTGCCACCGGGGGAAGGAGCAATCAGCCCCAGCATTTT. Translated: CATGGRSNQPQHF.

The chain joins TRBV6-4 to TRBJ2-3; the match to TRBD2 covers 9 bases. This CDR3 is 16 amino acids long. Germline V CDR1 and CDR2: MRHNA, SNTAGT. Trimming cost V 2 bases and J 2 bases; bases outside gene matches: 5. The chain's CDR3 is CASSDTGTSPTDTQYF. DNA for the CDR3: TGTGCCAGCAGTGACACCGGGACTAGCCCCACAGATACGCAGTATTTT.

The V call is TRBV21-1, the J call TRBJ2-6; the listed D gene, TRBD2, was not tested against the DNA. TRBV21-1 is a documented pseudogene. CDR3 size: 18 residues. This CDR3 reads CASSPRDPKKAGANVLTF. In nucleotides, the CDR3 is TGTGCCAGCAGCCCTCGGGATCCCAAAAAGGCTGGGGCCAACGTCCTGACTTTC.

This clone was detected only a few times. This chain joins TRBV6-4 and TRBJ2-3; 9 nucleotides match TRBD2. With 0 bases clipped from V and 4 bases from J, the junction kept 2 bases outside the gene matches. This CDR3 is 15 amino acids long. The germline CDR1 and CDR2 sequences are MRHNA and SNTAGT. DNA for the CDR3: TGTGCCAGCAGTGACTCGCGGGGGGGAGCAGATACGCAGTATTTT. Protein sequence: CASSDSRGGADTQYF.

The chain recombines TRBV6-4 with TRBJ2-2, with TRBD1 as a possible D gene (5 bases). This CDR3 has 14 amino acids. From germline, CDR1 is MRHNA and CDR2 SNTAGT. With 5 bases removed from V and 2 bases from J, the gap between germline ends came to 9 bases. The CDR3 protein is CASSYQGNTGELFF. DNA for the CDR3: TGTGCCAGCAGTTATCAGGGTAACACCGGGGAGCTGTTTTTT.

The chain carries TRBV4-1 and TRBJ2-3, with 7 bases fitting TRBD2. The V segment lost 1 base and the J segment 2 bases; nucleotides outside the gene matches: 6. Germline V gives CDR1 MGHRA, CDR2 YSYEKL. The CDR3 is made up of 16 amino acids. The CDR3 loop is CASSQVGAGNTDTQYF. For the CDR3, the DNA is TGCGCCAGCAGCCAAGTGGGAGCGGGGAACACAGATACGCAGTATTTT.

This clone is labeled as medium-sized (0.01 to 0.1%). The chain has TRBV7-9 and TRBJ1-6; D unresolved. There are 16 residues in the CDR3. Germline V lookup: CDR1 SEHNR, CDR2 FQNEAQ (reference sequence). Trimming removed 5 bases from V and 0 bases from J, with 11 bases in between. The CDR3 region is CASSPDLASYNSPLHF. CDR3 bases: TGTGCCAGCAGCCCGGACTTGGCCTCCTATAATTCACCCCTCCACTTT.

The CDR3 loop reads CSVDQGLDEQYF. CDR3 in DNA: TGCAGCGTTGATCAGGGGCTCGACGAGCAGTACTTC. The chain has TRBV29-1 and TRBJ2-7; D perhaps matches TRBD1 (6 bases). Germline V gene sequence: CDR1 SQVTM, CDR2 ANQGSEA. CDR3 length: 12 amino acids. The V end lost 3 bases, the J end lost 5 bases, and 11 bases lay between the germline ends.

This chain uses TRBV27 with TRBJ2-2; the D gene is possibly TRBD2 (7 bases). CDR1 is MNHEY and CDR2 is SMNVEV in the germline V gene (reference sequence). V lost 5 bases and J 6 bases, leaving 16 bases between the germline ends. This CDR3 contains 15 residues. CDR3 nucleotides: TGTGCCAGCAGTCCCGAGGGGGGGTTTGCCGGGGAGCTGTTTTTT. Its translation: CASSPEGGFAGELFF.

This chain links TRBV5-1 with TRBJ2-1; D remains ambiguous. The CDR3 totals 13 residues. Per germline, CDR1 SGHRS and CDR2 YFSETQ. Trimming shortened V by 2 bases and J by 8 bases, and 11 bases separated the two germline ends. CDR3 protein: CASSFGHEYEQFF. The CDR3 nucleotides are TGCGCCAGCAGCTTTGGGCATGAATATGAGCAGTTCTTC. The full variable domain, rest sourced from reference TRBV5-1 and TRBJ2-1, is KAGVTQTPRYLIKTRGQQVTLSCSPISGHRSVSWYQQTPGQGLQFLFEYFSETQRNKGNFPGRFSGRQFSNSRSEMNVSTLELGDSALYLCASSFGHEYEQFFGPGTRLTVL.

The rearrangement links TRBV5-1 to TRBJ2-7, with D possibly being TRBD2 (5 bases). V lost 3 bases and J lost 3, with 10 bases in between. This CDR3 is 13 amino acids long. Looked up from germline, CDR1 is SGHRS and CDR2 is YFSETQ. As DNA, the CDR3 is TGCGCCAGCAGCTCTGACGAGGGCTACGAGCAGTACTTC. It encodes CASSSDEGYEQYF.

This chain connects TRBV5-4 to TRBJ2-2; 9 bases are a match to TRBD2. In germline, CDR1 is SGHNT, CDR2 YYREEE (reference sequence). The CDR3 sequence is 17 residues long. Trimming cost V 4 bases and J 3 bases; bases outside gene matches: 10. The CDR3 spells CASSHPEAGGHTGELFF. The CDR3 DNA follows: TGTGCCAGCAGCCACCCTGAGGCGGGGGGGCACACCGGGGAGCTGTTTTTT.

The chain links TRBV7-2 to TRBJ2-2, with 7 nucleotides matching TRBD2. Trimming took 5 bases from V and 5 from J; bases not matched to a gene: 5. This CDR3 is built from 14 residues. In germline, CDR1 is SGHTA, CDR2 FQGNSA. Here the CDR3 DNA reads TGTGCCAGCAGCCCCGTGGGGGGGACCGGGGAGCTGTTTTTT. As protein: CASSPVGGTGELFF.